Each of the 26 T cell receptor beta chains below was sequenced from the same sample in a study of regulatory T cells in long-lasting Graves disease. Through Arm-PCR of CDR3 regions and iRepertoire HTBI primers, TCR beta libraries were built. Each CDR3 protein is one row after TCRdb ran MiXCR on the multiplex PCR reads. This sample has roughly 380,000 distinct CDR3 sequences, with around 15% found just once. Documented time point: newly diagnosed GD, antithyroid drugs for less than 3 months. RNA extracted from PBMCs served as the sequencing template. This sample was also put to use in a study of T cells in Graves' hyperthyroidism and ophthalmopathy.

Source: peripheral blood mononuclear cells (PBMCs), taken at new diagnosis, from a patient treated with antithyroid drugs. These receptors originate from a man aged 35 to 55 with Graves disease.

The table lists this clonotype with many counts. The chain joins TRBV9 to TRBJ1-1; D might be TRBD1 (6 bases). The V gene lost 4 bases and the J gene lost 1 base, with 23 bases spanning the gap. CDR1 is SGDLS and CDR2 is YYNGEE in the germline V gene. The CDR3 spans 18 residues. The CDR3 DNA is TGTGCCAGCAGCCCCCCTGGATGGGGGGTGACAGGGAACACTGAAGCTTTCTTT. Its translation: CASSPPGWGVTGNTEAFF.

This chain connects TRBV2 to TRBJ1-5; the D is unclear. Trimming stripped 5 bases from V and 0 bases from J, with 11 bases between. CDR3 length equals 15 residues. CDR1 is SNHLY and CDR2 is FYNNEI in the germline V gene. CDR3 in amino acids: CASSTARASNQPQHF. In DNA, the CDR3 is TGTGCCAGCAGTACGGCGAGGGCTAGCAATCAGCCCCAGCATTTT.

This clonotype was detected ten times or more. The CDR3 spells CASSLPRTGGTQYF. CDR3 sequence (DNA): TGTGCCAGCAGCTTACCAAGGACAGGGGGGACCCAGTACTTC. This sequence joins TRBV11-2 and TRBJ2-5; 10 bases map to TRBD1. With 2 bases clipped from V and 7 bases from J, the junction kept 4 bases outside the gene matches. This CDR3 is 14 amino acids long. The germline CDR1 and CDR2 sequences are SGHAT and FQNNGV.

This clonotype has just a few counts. CDR3 protein: CSVNNGGADTQYF. The CDR3 nucleotides are TGCAGTGTCAACAACGGGGGGGCGGATACGCAGTATTTT. The V call is TRBV20-1, the J call TRBJ2-3; TRBD2 matches 8 bases. Looked up from germline, CDR1 is DFQATT and CDR2 is SNEGSKA (reference sequence). The CDR3 loop spans 13 amino acids. V gave up 7 bases and J gave up 6 bases; unmatched junction bases: 9.

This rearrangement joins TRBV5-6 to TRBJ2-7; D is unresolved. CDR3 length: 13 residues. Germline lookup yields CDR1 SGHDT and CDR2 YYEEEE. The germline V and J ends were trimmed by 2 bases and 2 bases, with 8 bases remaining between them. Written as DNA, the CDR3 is TGTGCCAGCAGCTTAATCCAGACCTACGAGCAGTACTTC. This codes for CASSLIQTYEQYF.

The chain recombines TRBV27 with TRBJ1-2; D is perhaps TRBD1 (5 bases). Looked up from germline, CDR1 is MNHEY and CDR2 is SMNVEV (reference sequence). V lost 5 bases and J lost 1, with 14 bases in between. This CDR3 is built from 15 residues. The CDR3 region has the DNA TGTGCCAGCAGTCCCGACGGCAGGGTTAACTATGGCTACACCTTC. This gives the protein CASSPDGRVNYGYTF.

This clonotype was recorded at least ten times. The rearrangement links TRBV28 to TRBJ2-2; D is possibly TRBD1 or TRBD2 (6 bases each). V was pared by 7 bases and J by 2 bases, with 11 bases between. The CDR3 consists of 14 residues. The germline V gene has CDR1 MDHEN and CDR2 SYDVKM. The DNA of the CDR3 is TGTGCCAGCACGGAGGGGACAAACACCGGGGAGCTGTTTTTT. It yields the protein CASTEGTNTGELFF.

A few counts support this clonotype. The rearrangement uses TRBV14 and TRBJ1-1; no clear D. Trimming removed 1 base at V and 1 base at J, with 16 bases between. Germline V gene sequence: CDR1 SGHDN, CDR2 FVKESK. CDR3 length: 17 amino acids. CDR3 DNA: TGTGCCAGCAGCCAAGGAGTTCGGGGAGGAAAGAACACTGAAGCTTTCTTT. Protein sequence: CASSQGVRGGKNTEAFF.

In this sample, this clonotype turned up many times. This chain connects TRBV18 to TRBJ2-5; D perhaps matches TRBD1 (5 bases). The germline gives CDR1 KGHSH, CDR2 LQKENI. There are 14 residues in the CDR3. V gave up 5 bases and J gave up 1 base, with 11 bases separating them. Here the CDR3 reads CASSTLGAQETQYF. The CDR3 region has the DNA TGTGCCAGCTCAACATTAGGGGCCCAAGAGACCCAGTACTTC.

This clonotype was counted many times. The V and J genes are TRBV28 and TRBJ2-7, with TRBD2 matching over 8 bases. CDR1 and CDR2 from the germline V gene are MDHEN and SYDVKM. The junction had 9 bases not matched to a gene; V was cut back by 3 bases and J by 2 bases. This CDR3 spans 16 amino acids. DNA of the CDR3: TGTGCCAGCAGTTTGGGGTTGGTAGCGGGGCCCTACGAGCAGTACTTC. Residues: CASSLGLVAGPYEQYF.

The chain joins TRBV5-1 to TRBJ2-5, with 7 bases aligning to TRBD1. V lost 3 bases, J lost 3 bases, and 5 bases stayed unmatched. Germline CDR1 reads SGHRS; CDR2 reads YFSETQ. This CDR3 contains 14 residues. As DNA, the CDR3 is TGCGCCAGCAGCTCGCAGGGGGTCGAAGAGACCCAGTACTTC. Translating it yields CASSSQGVEETQYF.

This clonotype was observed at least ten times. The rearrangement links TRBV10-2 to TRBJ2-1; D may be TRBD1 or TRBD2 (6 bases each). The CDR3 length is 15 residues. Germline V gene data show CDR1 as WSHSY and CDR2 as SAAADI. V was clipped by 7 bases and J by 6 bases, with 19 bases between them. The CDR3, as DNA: TGCGCCAGCACCTGGGGGGCGGGGACCCCCAATGAGCAGTTCTTC. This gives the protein CASTWGAGTPNEQFF.

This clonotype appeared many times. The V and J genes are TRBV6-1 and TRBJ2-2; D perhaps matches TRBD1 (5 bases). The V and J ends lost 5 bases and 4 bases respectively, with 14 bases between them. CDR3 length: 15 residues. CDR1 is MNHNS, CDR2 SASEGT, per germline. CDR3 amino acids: CASSPRQKPTGELFF. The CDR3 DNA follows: TGTGCCAGCAGTCCAAGACAGAAACCCACCGGGGAGCTGTTTTTT.

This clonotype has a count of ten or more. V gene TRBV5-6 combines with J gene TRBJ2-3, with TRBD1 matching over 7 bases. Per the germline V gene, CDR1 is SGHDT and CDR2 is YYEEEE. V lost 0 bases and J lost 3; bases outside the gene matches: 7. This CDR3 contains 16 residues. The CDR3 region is CASSLVGQAVTDTQYF. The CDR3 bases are TGTGCCAGCAGCTTGGTCGGACAGGCTGTAACAGATACGCAGTATTTT.

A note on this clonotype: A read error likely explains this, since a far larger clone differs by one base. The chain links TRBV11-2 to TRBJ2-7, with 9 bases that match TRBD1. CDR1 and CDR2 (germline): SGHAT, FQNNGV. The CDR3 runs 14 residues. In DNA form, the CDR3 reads TGTGTCAGCAGGGCCGGGACAGGGTCCTACGAGCAGTACTTC. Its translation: CVSRAGTGSYEQYF.

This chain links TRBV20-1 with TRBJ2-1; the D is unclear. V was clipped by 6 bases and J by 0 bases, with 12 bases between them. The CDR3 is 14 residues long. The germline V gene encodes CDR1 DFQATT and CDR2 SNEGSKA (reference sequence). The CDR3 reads CSARKSVSYNEQFF. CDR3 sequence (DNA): TGCAGTGCCCGCAAATCAGTCTCCTACAATGAGCAGTTCTTC.

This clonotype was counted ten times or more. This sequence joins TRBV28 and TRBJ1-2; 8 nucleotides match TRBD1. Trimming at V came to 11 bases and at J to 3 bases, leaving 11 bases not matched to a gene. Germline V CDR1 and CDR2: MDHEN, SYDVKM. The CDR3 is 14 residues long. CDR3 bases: TGTGCCGGATCCAGGACAGGGTGGGACTATGGCTACACCTTC. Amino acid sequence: CAGSRTGWDYGYTF.

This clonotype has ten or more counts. The CDR3 sequence: CASSQGGGGNTIYF. As DNA, the CDR3 is TGTGCCAGCAGCCAAGGGGGAGGTGGAAACACCATATATTTT. The rearrangement links TRBV4-2 to TRBJ1-3; no firm D call. This CDR3 region has 14 residues. Trimming took off 1 base at V and 3 bases at J, with 7 bases between the two ends. The germline gives CDR1 LGHNA, CDR2 YNFKEQ.

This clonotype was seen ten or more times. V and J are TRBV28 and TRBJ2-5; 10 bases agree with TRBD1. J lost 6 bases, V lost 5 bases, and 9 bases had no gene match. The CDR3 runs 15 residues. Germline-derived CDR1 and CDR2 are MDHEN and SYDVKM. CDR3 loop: CASSRLRTGGQTQYF. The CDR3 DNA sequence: TGTGCCAGCAGTAGACTTCGGACAGGGGGACAGACCCAGTACTTC.

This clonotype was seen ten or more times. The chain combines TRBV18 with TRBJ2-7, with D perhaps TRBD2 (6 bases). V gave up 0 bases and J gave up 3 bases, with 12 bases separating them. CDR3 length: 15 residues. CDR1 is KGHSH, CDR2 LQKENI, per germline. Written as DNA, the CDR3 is TGTGCCAGCTCACCACCGGGGACTCCAAACTACGAGCAGTACTTC. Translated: CASSPPGTPNYEQYF.

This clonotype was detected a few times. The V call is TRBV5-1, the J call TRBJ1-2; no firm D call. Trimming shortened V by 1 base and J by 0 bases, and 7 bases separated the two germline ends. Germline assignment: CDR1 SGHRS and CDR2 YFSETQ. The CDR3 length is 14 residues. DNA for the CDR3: TGCGCCAGCAGCTTGAGGTTAGCTAACTATGGCTACACCTTC. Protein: CASSLRLANYGYTF.

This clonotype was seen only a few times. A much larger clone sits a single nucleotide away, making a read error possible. The CDR3 DNA follows: TGTGCCAGCCGACGACTGGCAGCCTCGAACACCGGGGAGCTGTTTTTT. As protein: CASRRLAASNTGELFF. The chain is built from TRBV27 and TRBJ2-2; no reliable D call. Germline CDR1 reads MNHEY; CDR2 reads SMNVEV (reference sequence). There are 16 residues in the CDR3. Deletions cut 8 bases from V and 0 bases from J, with 16 bases between.

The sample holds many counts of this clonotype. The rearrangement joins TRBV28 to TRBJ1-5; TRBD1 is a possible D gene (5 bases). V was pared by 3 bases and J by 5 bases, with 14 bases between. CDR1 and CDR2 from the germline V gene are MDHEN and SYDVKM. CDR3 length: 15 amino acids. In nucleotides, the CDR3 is TGTGCCAGCAGTTTGGAAGGGGACGGCGATCAGCCCCAGCATTTT. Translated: CASSLEGDGDQPQHF.

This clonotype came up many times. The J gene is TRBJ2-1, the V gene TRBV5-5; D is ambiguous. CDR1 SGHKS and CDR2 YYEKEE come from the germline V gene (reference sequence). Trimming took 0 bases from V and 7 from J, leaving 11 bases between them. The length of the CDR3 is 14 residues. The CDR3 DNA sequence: TGTGCCAGCAGCTTGGTTGACGCCAGGAATGAGCAGTTCTTC. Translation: CASSLVDARNEQFF.

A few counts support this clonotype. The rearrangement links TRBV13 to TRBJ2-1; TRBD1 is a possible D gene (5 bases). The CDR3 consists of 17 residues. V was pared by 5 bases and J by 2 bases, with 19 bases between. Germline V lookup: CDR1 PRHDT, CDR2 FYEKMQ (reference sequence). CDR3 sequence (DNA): TGTGCCAGCAGCGCTACCTATTACAGGAGACCCTACAATGAGCAGTTCTTC. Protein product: CASSATYYRRPYNEQFF.

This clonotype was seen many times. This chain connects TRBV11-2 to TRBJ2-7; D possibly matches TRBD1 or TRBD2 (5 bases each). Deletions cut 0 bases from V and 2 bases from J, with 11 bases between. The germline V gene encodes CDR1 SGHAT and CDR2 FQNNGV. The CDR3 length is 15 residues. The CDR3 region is CASSLDHRGPYEQYF. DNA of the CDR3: TGTGCCAGCAGCTTAGATCACCGGGGCCCCTACGAGCAGTACTTC.